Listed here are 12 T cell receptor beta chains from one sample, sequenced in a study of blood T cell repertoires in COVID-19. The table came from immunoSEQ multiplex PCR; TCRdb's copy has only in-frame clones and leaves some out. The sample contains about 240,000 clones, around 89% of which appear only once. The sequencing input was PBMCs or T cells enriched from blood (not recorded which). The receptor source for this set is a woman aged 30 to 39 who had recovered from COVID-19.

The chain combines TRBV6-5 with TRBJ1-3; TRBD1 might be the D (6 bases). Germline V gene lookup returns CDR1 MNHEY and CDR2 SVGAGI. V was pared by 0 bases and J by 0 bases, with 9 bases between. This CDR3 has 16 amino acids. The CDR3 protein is CASSYSGQNSGNTIYF. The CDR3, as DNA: TGTGCCAGCAGTTACTCTGGACAGAACTCTGGAAACACCATATATTTT.

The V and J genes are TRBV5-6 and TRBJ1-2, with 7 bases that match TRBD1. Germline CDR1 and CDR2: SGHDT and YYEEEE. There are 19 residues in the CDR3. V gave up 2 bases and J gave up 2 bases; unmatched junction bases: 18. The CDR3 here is CASSFVSWQGVRVNYGYTF. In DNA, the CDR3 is TGTGCCAGCAGCTTCGTCTCGTGGCAGGGGGTAAGAGTCAACTATGGCTACACCTTC.

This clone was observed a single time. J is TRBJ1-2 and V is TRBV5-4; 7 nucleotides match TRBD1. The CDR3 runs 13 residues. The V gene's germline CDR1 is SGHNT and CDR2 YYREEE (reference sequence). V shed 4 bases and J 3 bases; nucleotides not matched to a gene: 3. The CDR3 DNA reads TGTGCCAGCAGCACCGGACAGGACTATGGCTACACCTTC. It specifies CASSTGQDYGYTF.

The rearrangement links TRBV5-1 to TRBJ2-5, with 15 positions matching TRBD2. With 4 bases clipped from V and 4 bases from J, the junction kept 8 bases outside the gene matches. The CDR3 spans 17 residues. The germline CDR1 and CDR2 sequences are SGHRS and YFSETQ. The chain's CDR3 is CASSPGLAGGRTETQYF. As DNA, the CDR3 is TGCGCCAGCAGCCCGGGACTAGCGGGAGGTCGTACAGAGACCCAGTACTTC.

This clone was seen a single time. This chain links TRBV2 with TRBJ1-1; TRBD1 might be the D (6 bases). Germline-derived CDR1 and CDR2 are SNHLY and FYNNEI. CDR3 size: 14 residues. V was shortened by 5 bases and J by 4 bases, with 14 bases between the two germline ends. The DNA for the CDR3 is TGTGCCAGCAGTTACGGACAGCCCGGCACTGAAGCTTTCTTT. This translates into CASSYGQPGTEAFF.

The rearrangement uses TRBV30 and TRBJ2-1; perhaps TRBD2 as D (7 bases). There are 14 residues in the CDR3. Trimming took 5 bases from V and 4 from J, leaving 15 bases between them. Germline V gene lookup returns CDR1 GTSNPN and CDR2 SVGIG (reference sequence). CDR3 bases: TGTGCCTGGGGACGGGGGGCGGGGTACAATGAGCAGTTCTTC. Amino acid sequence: CAWGRGAGYNEQFF.

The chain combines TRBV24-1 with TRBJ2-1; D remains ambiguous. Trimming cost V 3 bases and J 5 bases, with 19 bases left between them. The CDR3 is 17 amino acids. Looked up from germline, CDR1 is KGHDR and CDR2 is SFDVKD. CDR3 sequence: CATSDALVRGTHNEQFF. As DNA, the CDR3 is TGTGCCACCAGTGATGCCCTAGTTCGCGGAACACACAATGAGCAGTTCTTC.

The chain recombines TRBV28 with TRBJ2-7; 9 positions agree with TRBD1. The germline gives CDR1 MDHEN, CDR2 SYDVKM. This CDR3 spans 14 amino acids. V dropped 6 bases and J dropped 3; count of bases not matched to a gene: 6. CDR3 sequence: CASRAMDRGYEQYF. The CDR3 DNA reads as TGTGCCAGCAGGGCGATGGACAGGGGCTACGAGCAGTACTTC.

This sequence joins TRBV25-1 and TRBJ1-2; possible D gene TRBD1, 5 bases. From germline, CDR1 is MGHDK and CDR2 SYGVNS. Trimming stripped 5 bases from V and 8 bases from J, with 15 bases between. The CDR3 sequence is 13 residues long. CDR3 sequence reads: CASSLGTSDGYTF. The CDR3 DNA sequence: TGTGCCAGCAGTCTCGGGACTTCGGACGGCTACACCTTC.

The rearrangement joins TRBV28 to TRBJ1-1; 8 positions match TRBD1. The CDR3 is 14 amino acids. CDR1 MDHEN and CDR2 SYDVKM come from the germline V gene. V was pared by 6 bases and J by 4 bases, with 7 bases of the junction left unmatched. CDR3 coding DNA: TGTGCCAGCAGCCAGACAGGGGCAGTCACTGAAGCTTTCTTT. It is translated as CASSQTGAVTEAFF.

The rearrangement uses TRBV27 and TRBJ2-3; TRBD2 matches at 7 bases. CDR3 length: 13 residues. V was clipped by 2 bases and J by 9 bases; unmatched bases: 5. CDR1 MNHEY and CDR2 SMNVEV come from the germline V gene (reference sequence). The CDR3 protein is CASSLGGVGTQYF. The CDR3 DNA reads TGTGCCAGCAGTTTAGGGGGGGTCGGGACGCAGTATTTT.

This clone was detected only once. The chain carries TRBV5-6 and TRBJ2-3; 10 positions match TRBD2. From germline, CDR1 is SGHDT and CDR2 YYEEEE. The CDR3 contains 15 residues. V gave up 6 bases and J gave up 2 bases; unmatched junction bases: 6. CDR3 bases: TGTGCCAGCAACAAGCGGGAGGGCCACACAGATACGCAGTATTTT. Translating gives CASNKREGHTDTQYF.